Listed below are T cell receptor beta chains from one sample, sequenced in a study of blood T cell repertoires in COVID-19. Data came from immunoSEQ multiplex PCR; TCRdb stores just in-frame clones and leaves some out. The sample records 130,000 to 150,000 clones, roughly 89% being singletons. Material: PBMCs or T cells enriched from blood (not recorded which). All receptors come from a woman between 50 and 59 years old who had been exposed to COVID-19. Each CDR3 is given with its conserved first and last residue. Each record gives: J gene, D gene, V gene, clone size, CDR3 DNA, CDR3 protein. D genes are given only for firm matches. The listing skips clone size in some rows; elsewhere it reads once, few, many or a size class.

TRBJ1-1 | NA | TRBV30 | NA | TGTGCCTGGATGGCGAGGCAGAACACTGAAGCTTTCTTT | CAWMARQNTEAFF
TRBJ2-3 | NA | TRBV21-1 | NA | TGTGCCAGCAGCAAACAAATCGAGTGGGCGAGCACAGATACGCAGTATTTT | CASSKQIEWASTDTQYF
TRBJ1-6 | NA | TRBV9 | NA | TGTGCCAGCAGCGTTCGAGGCGTTAATTCACCCCTCCACTTT | CASSVRGVNSPLHF
TRBJ2-7 | NA | TRBV5-1 | NA | TGCGCCAGCAGCTTGGACACGAACTCCTACGAGCAGTACTTC | CASSLDTNSYEQYF
TRBJ1-2 | NA | TRBV4-1 | NA | TGCGCCAGCTCAATCAGGGTGACGGAAGGCGCTAACTATGGCTACACCTTC | CASSIRVTEGANYGYTF
TRBJ2-7 | NA | TRBV19 | NA | TGTGCCAGTAGTATAGATCAGGAGGCGGGGGCCTCCTACGAGCAGTACTTC | CASSIDQEAGASYEQYF
TRBJ1-3 | NA | TRBV10-1 | NA | TGCGCCAGCAGCGTTACCGGGAACTCTGGAAACACCATATATTTT | CASSVTGNSGNTIYF
TRBJ1-2 | NA | TRBV29-1 | NA | TGCAGCGTCCAGGGTATGGATGGCTACACCTTC | CSVQGMDGYTF
TRBJ1-2 | NA | TRBV6-5 | NA | TGTGCCAGCACCCGGAGGGGTGAGGGGTACTATGGCTACACCTTC | CASTRRGEGYYGYTF
TRBJ1-2 | NA | TRBV2 | once | TGTGCCAGCAGTGAAGAGAGGGGGGGATGGGATGGCTACACCTTC | CASSEERGGWDGYTF